The rows below give T cell receptor beta chains drawn from one sample of a study of blood T cells in healthy people across ages. TCRdb passed the 5' RACE reads through MiXCR, listing each CDR3 protein once. Of some 1.4 million distinct CDR3 sequences in the sample, approximately 42% were seen once. The sequenced material came from blood. The receptors come from a woman under 30 in good health. CDR3s include the opening cysteine and the closing phenylalanine or tryptophan. The order of the fields is clone size, D gene, J gene, V gene, CDR3 DNA, CDR3 protein. The D gene is left open where the match is weak. Expanded clones get a size class; other rows say once, few or many, or leave the size out.

clone size: .; D gene: .; J gene: TRBJ2-7; V gene: TRBV20-1; CDR3 DNA: TGCAGTGCTAGAGATTCGGCTGGCCCCGAGCAGTACTTC; CDR3 protein: CSARDSAGPEQYF
clone size: many; D gene: .; J gene: TRBJ1-2; V gene: TRBV9; CDR3 DNA: TGTGCCAGCAGCGTAGCTAACTATGGCTACACCTTC; CDR3 protein: CASSVANYGYTF
clone size: few; D gene: TRBD1; J gene: TRBJ1-2; V gene: TRBV27; CDR3 DNA: TGTGCCAGCAGTTTACTCCCCGGACAGGGGATAGGCGGCTACACCTTC; CDR3 protein: CASSLLPGQGIGGYTF
clone size: .; D gene: .; J gene: TRBJ2-3; V gene: TRBV10-1; CDR3 DNA: TGCGCCAGCAGTGAGGTGGTGGGGGCGGTGAGTACGCAGTATTTT; CDR3 protein: CASSEVVGAVSTQYF
clone size: once; D gene: .; J gene: TRBJ2-1; V gene: TRBV7-2; CDR3 DNA: TGTGCCAGCAGTGTAGGGGTTAGGGATGAGCAGTTCTTC; CDR3 protein: CASSVGVRDEQFF
clone size: few; D gene: .; J gene: TRBJ2-7; V gene: TRBV20-1; CDR3 DNA: TGCAGTGCCCATGGACCAACCTACGAGCAGTACTTC; CDR3 protein: CSAHGPTYEQYF
clone size: few; D gene: TRBD2; J gene: TRBJ2-3; V gene: TRBV7-8; CDR3 DNA: TGTGCCAGCAGCCACCACGAGACTAGCGGGAGTCCCGCGCAGTATTTT; CDR3 protein: CASSHHETSGSPAQYF
clone size: few; D gene: .; J gene: TRBJ1-2; V gene: TRBV10-3; CDR3 DNA: TGTGCCATCAAGCAGGACCGGTCTAACTATGGCTACACCTTC; CDR3 protein: CAIKQDRSNYGYTF
clone size: .; D gene: .; J gene: TRBJ2-2; V gene: TRBV28; CDR3 DNA: TGTGCCAGCAGTTCACCAGCAGGGGACCGGAACACCGGGGAGCTGTTTTTT; CDR3 protein: CASSSPAGDRNTGELFF
clone size: .; D gene: .; J gene: TRBJ2-5; V gene: TRBV27; CDR3 DNA: TGTGCCAGCGCGCCATCGTGGATGACAGGCTCGGCCCAGTACTTC; CDR3 protein: CASAPSWMTGSAQYF
clone size: .; D gene: .; J gene: TRBJ1-2; V gene: TRBV10-2; CDR3 DNA: TGCGCCAGCAGTGAAGTTGACAGTTACTATTGCTACACCTTC; CDR3 protein: CASSEVDSYYCYTF
clone size: few; D gene: .; J gene: TRBJ2-1; V gene: TRBV11-2; CDR3 DNA: TGTGCCAGCAGCCCGTCGGTAGGGTACAACAATGAGCAGTTCTTC; CDR3 protein: CASSPSVGYNNEQFF
clone size: .; D gene: .; J gene: TRBJ1-1; V gene: TRBV3-1; CDR3 DNA: TGTGCCAGCAGCCAACACGTCCCAGGAGAAGCTTTCTTT; CDR3 protein: CASSQHVPGEAFF
clone size: .; D gene: .; J gene: TRBJ1-1; V gene: TRBV20-1; CDR3 DNA: TGCAGTGCTGATGAATGGGGAGCTTTCTTT; CDR3 protein: CSADEWGAFF
clone size: .; D gene: .; J gene: TRBJ1-6; V gene: TRBV25-1; CDR3 DNA: TGTGCCAGCAGGGGTCAGTTGAATTCACCCCTCCACTTT; CDR3 protein: CASRGQLNSPLHF
clone size: .; D gene: TRBD2; J gene: TRBJ2-1; V gene: TRBV5-6; CDR3 DNA: TGTGCCAGCAGCTGGGGGGTAGCGGGAGGAGATGAGCAGTTCTTC; CDR3 protein: CASSWGVAGGDEQFF
clone size: few; D gene: .; J gene: TRBJ2-1; V gene: TRBV12-3/TRBV12-4; CDR3 DNA: TGTGCCAGCTGGCGGGGGCCGGGCCATGAGCAGTTCTTC; CDR3 protein: CASWRGPGHEQFF
clone size: few; D gene: .; J gene: TRBJ2-1; V gene: TRBV20-1; CDR3 DNA: TGCAGTGCTAGAGATCTGGCGCTAGCCGAGAACAATGAGCAGTTCTTC; CDR3 protein: CSARDLALAENNEQFF
clone size: few; D gene: TRBD1; J gene: TRBJ1-2; V gene: TRBV18; CDR3 DNA: TGTGCCAGCTCTCCGTCAGGGGGCACGGGCTACACCTTC; CDR3 protein: CASSPSGGTGYTF